This paragraph reports one TCR beta chain. A much larger clone differs from this one at a single base, so this may be a read error. These data originate in a study of shared clonotypes between healthy human individuals. This CDR3 has 15 amino acids. CDR1 is SGDLS, CDR2 YYNGEE, per germline. V lost 0 bases and J 0 bases, leaving 4 bases between the germline ends. The test was conducted at deep level. The protocol was immunoSEQ multiplex PCR, while the TCRdb copy is restricted to in-frame clones and leaves out a portion. The table has about 490,000 clones, 76% seen once. The sample taken for sequencing was PBMCs. The sequence came from a woman between 35 and 50 years old in good health. Some clones in this sample may be carry-over from other donors' samples. The V and J genes are TRBV9 and TRBJ2-6; no reliable D call. CDR3 loop: CASSVVISGANVLTF. In DNA, the CDR3 is TGTGCCAGCAGCGTAGTTATCTCTGGGGCCAACGTCCTGACTTTC.